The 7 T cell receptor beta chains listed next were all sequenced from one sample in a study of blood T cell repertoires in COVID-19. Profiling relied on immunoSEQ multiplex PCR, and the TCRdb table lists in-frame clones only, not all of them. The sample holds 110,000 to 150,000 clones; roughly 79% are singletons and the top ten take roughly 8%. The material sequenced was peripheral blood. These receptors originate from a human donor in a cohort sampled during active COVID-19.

The CDR3 coding sequence is TGTGCCAGCAGCCTAGGACAGACCTTCACAGATACGCAGTATTTT. Its translation is CASSLGQTFTDTQYF. The chain has TRBV7-3 and TRBJ2-3, with D maybe TRBD1 (6 bases). The V gene's germline CDR1 is SGHTA and CDR2 FQGTGA. The CDR3 extends over 15 amino acids. Deletions cut 5 bases from V and 2 bases from J, with 14 bases between.

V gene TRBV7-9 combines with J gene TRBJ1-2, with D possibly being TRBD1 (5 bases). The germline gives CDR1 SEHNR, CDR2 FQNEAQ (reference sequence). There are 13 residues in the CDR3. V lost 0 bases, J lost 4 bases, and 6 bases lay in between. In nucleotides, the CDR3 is TGTGCCAGCAGCTTAGCGGGGGGCTATGGCTACACCTTC. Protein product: CASSLAGGYGYTF.

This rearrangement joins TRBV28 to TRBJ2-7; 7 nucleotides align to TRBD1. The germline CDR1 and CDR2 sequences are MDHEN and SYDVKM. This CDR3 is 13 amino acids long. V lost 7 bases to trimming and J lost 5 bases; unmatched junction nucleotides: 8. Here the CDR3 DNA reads TGTGCCAGCAACGACAGGGTTAGGAACGAGCAGTACTTC. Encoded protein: CASNDRVRNEQYF.

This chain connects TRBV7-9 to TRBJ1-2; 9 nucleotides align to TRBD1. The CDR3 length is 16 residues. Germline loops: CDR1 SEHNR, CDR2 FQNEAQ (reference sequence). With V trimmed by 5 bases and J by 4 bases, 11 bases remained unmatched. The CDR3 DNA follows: TGTGCCAGCAGCCCCCCCCACAGGGGGCGCTTCTATGGCTACACCTTC. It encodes CASSPPHRGRFYGYTF.

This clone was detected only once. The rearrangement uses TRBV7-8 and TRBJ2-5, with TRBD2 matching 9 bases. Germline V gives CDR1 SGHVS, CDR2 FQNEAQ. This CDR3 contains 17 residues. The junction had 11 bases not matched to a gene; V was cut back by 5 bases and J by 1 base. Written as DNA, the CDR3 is TGTGCCAGCAGCCGCTCGGCGGGAGGGTTTACCCAAGAGACCCAGTACTTC. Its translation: CASSRSAGGFTQETQYF.

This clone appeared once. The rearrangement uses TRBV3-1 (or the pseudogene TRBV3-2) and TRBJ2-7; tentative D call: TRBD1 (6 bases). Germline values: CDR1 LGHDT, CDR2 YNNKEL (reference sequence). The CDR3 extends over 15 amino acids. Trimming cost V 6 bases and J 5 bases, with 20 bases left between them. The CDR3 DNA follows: TGTGCCAGCAGTAAGTTACAGGGCCCCCACCACGAGCAGTACTTC. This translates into CASSKLQGPHHEQYF.

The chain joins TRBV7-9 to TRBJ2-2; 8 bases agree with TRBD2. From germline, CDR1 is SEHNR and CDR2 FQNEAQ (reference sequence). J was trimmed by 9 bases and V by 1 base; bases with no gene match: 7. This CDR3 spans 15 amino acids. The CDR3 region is CASSLVAGKERELFF. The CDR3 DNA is TGTGCCAGCAGCTTAGTAGCGGGAAAGGAGAGGGAGCTGTTTTTT. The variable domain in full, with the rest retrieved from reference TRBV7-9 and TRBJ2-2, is DTGVSQNPRHKITKRGQNVTFRCDPISEHNRLYWYRQTLGQGPEFLTYFQNEAQLEKSRLLSDRFSAERPKGSFSTLEIQRTEQGDSAMYLCASSLVAGKERELFFGEGSRLTVL.